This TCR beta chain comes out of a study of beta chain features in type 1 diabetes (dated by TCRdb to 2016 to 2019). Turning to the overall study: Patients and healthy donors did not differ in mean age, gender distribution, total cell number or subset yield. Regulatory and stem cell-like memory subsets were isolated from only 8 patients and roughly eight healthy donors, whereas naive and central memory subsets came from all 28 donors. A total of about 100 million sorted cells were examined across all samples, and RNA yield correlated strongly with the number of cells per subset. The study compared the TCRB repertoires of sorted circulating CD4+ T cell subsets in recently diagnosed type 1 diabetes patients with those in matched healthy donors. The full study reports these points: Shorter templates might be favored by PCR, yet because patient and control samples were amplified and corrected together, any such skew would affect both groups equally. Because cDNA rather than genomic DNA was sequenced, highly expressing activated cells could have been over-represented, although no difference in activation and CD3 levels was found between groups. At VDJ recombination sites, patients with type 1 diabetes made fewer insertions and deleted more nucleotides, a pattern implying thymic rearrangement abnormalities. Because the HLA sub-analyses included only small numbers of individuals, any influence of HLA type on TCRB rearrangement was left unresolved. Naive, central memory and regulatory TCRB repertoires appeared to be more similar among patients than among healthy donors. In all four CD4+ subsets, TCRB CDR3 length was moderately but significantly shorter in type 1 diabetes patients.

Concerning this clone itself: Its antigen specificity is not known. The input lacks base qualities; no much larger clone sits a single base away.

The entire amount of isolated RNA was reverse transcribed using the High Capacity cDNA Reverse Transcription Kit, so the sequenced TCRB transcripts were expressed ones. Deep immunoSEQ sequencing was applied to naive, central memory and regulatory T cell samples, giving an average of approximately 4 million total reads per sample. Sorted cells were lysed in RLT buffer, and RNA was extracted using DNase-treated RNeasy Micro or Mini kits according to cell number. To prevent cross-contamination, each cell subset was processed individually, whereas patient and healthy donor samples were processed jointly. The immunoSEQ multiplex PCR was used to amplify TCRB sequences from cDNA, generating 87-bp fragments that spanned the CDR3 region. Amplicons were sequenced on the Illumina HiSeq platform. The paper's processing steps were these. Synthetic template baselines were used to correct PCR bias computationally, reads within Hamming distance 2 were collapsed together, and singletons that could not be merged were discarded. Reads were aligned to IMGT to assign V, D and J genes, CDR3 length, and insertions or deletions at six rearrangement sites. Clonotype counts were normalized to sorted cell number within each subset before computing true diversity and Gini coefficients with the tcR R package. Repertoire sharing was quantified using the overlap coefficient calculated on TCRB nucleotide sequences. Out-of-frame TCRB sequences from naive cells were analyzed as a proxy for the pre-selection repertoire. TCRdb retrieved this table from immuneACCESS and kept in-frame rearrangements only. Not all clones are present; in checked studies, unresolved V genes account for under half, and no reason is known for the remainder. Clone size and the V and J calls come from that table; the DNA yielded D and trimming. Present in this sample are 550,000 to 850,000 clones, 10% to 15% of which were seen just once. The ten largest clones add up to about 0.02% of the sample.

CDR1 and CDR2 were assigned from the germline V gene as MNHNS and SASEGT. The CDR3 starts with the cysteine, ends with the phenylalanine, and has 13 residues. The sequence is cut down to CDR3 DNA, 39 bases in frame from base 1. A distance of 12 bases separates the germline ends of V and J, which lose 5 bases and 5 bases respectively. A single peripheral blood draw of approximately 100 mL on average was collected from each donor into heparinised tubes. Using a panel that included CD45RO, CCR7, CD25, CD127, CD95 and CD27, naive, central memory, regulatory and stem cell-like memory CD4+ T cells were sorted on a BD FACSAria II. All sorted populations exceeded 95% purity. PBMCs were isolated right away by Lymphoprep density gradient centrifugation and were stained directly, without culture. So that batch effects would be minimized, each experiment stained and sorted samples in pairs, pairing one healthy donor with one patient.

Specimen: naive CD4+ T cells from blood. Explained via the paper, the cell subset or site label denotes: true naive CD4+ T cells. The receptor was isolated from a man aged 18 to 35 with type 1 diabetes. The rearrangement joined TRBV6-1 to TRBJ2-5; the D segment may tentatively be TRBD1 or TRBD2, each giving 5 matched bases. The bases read TGTGCCAGCAGTCCCTCGTGGGGGGAGACCCAGTACTTC. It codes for CASSPSWGETQYF.